The 20 T cell receptor beta chains given below trace back to one sample, sequenced in a study of cytomegalovirus exposure and HLA in healthy donors. The PCR used 60 Vbeta and 13 Jbeta primers. The method was immunoSEQ multiplex PCR; TCRdb's version includes in-frame clones alone and lacks a portion of them. This listing includes tens of thousands of clones. Sequencing used PBMCs. The receptors originated from a woman in her 30s in good health and CMV-seronegative.

This chain uses TRBV19 with TRBJ2-7; 11 nucleotides line up with TRBD2. Trimming took 3 bases from V and 3 from J; bases not matched to a gene: 4. This CDR3 contains 15 residues. The V gene's germline CDR1 is LNHDA and CDR2 SQIVND (reference sequence). Here the CDR3 DNA reads TGTGCCAGTAGTATGGGACTAGCGGAGGACTACGAGCAGTACTTC. Encoded protein: CASSMGLAEDYEQYF.

The chain uses TRBV30 and TRBJ2-5, with 9 positions matching TRBD1. Per the germline V gene, CDR1 is GTSNPN and CDR2 is SVGIG (reference sequence). Losses at the gene ends were 5 bases for V and 6 bases for J; bases not matched to a gene: 7. This CDR3 has 13 residues. The CDR3 nucleotides read TGTGCCTGGGGGACAGGGAATGGACAGACCCAGTACTTC. Protein product: CAWGTGNGQTQYF.

Details on this clone: Other DNA sequences in the same sample also yield this CDR3. This chain joins TRBV30 and TRBJ2-1; TRBD2 matches 7 bases. Germline CDR1 reads GTSNPN; CDR2 reads SVGIG (reference sequence). Germline trimming cut 5 bases from V and 16 bases from J; bases unmatched to any gene: 11. There are 11 residues in the CDR3. The CDR3 nucleotides read TGTGCCTGGGGTCCGGTTGCGGGAGTATTCTTC. Amino acid sequence: CAWGPVAGVFF.

J is TRBJ2-3 and V is TRBV28, with 8 bases fitting TRBD1. Unmatched junction bases numbered 5, after V lost 6 bases and J lost 0 bases. CDR3 length: 15 amino acids. Germline V gives CDR1 MDHEN, CDR2 SYDVKM. The CDR3 DNA reads TGTGCCAGCAGGAAAGGACAGGGTAGCACAGATACGCAGTATTTT. This gives the protein CASRKGQGSTDTQYF.

The V call is TRBV27, the J call TRBJ1-5, with D perhaps TRBD1 (5 bases). V was trimmed by 3 bases and J by 0 bases, leaving 15 bases between them. CDR3 length: 17 amino acids. CDR1 and CDR2 from the germline V gene are MNHEY and SMNVEV (reference sequence). The CDR3: CASSLMGLPYSNQPQHF. The CDR3 DNA is TGTGCCAGCAGTTTGATGGGACTCCCCTATAGCAATCAGCCCCAGCATTTT.

The rearrangement uses TRBV4-2 and TRBJ2-5, with D perhaps TRBD2 (7 bases). CDR1 and CDR2 from the germline V gene are LGHNA and YNFKEQ. The CDR3 totals 17 residues. The V end was cut by 4 bases, the J end by 4 bases, with 22 bases between. The CDR3 nucleotides are TGTGCCAGCAGCCGAGGGGGGGGGCTGGACAGCGGAGAGACCCAGTACTTC. This translates into CASSRGGGLDSGETQYF.

V and J are TRBV12-1 and TRBJ1-4; TRBD1 is the table's D call and was not checked against the DNA. TRBV12-1 is tagged as a pseudogene. The CDR3 totals 12 residues. CDR3 loop: CASDTENEKLFF. As DNA, the CDR3 is TGTGCCAGCGACACAGAAAATGAAAAACTGTTTTTT.

V gene TRBV7-9 combines with J gene TRBJ2-7; D may be TRBD2 (5 bases). The V end lost 3 bases, the J end lost 3 bases, and 6 bases lay between the germline ends. Germline V lookup: CDR1 SEHNR, CDR2 FQNEAQ (reference sequence). CDR3 length: 12 amino acids. The CDR3 loop reads CASSFEGYEQYF. CDR3 DNA: TGTGCCAGCAGCTTTGAGGGCTACGAGCAGTACTTC.

This rearrangement joins TRBV29-1 to TRBJ1-1; D may be TRBD1 (5 bases). V lost 3 bases to trimming and J lost 11 bases, with 13 bases between them. The CDR3 is made up of 11 amino acids. Germline values: CDR1 SQVTM, CDR2 ANQGSEA. CDR3 nucleotides: TGCAGCGTTGACCAGGGCGCGTGGGCTTTCTTT. Translation gives CSVDQGAWAFF.

The chain carries TRBV5-6 and TRBJ2-3, with 7 positions matching TRBD1. This CDR3 has 14 residues. Germline V gives CDR1 SGHDT, CDR2 YYEEEE. Unmatched junction bases numbered 7, after V lost 5 bases and J lost 4 bases. The CDR3 region is CASSPYRGSDTQYF. CDR3 coding DNA: TGTGCCAGCAGTCCGTACAGGGGCTCAGATACGCAGTATTTT.

The chain uses TRBV6-5 and TRBJ2-7, with D possibly TRBD1 on 5 matching bases. The germline gives CDR1 MNHEY, CDR2 SVGAGI. CDR3 length: 16 amino acids. V was clipped by 0 bases and J by 3 bases, with 15 bases between them. The CDR3 DNA is TGTGCCAGCAGTTACTCGAGTCTGGGGCCTATCTACGAGCAGTACTTC. Amino acids: CASSYSSLGPIYEQYF.

J is TRBJ2-1 and V is TRBV9; 10 bases line up with TRBD2. V was clipped by 4 bases and J by 8 bases; unmatched bases: 15. This CDR3 has 17 residues. Per germline, CDR1 SGDLS and CDR2 YYNGEE. This chain's CDR3 is CASSPRGLAGVGYEQFF. The CDR3 coding sequence is TGTGCCAGCAGCCCCCGGGGGCTAGCGGGAGTGGGTTATGAGCAGTTCTTC.

V usage is TRBV29-1 and J usage is TRBJ2-7; 10 nucleotides agree with TRBD2. This CDR3 comprises 14 residues. Germline CDR1 SQVTM, CDR2 ANQGSEA. V trimming: 7 bases; J trimming: 2 bases; junction bases outside the gene matches: 8. This CDR3 reads CSDRTSGDTYEQYF. CDR3 bases: TGCAGCGACCGAACTAGCGGGGATACCTACGAGCAGTACTTC.

The chain is built from TRBV15 and TRBJ1-4; D not resolved. CDR1 LNHNV and CDR2 YYDKDF come from the germline V gene (reference sequence). V lost 3 bases and J lost 5, with 10 bases in between. The CDR3 loop spans 14 amino acids. CDR3 region: CATSSGGDNEKLFF. CDR3 DNA sequence: TGTGCCACCAGCAGTGGAGGAGACAATGAAAAACTGTTTTTT.

V gene TRBV6-6 combines with J gene TRBJ1-1; D gene uncertain. This CDR3 comprises 13 residues. Germline V gene sequence: CDR1 MNHNY, CDR2 SVGAGI (reference sequence). Trimming stripped 1 base from V and 0 bases from J, with 3 bases between. The CDR3 loop is CASSYLVNTEAFF. The CDR3 DNA sequence: TGTGCCAGCAGTTACTTAGTGAACACTGAAGCTTTCTTT.

The rearrangement uses TRBV19 and TRBJ2-7; 8 positions agree with TRBD2. The CDR3 has 13 amino acids. The V gene's germline CDR1 is LNHDA and CDR2 SQIVND (reference sequence). V dropped 6 bases and J dropped 2; count of bases not matched to a gene: 3. The CDR3 protein is CASRGTRTYEQYF. Here the CDR3 DNA reads TGTGCCAGTAGGGGGACTAGAACCTACGAGCAGTACTTC.

With regard to this clone: One junction end disagrees with the germline gene, perhaps due to a read error. The gene calls are TRBV29-1 and TRBJ2-5, with D possibly matching TRBD2 (8 bases). CDR3 length equals 14 residues. Looked up from germline, CDR1 is SQVTM and CDR2 is ANQGSEA. CDR3 coding DNA: TGCAGCGTTGAAATAGCGGGACAGCGAGAGGCCCAGTACTTC. It is translated as CSVEIAGQREAQYF.

This chain links TRBV15 with TRBJ2-5; 7 nucleotides agree with TRBD2. The ends lost 0 bases at V and 3 bases at J; junction bases unmatched: 1. In germline, CDR1 is LNHNV, CDR2 YYDKDF (reference sequence). CDR3 size: 14 residues. Written as DNA, the CDR3 is TGTGCCACCAGCAGAGATCGGGGGGAAGAGACCCAGTACTTC. Amino acid sequence: CATSRDRGEETQYF.

The chain combines TRBV18 with TRBJ1-1; TRBD1 matches at 8 bases. In germline, CDR1 is KGHSH, CDR2 LQKENI. The trim removed 4 bases at V and 2 bases at J, leaving 6 bases unmatched. The CDR3 covers 15 residues. CDR3 nucleotide sequence: TGTGCCAGCTCACTAGGGACAGGCGAAAACACTGAAGCTTTCTTT. Residues: CASSLGTGENTEAFF.

This rearrangement joins TRBV5-6 to TRBJ2-1, with 10 bases fitting TRBD2. Germline loops: CDR1 SGHDT, CDR2 YYEEEE. CDR3 length: 16 amino acids. The trim removed 4 bases at V and 0 bases at J, leaving 4 bases unmatched. CDR3 DNA: TGTGCCAGCAGCAGGACTAGCGGAAGCTCCTACAATGAGCAGTTCTTC. This sequence encodes CASSRTSGSSYNEQFF.